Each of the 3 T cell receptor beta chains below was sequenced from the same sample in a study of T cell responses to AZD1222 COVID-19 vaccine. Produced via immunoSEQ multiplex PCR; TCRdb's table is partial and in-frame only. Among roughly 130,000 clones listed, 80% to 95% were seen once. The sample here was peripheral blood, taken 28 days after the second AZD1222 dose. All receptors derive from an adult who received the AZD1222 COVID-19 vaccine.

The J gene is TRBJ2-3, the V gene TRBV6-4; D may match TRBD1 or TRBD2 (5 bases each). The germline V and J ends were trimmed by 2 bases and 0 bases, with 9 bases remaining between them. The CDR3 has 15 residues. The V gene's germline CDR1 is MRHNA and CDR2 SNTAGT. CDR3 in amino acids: CASSDGGGSTDTQYF. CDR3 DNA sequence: TGTGCCAGCAGTGACGGGGGTGGCAGCACAGATACGCAGTATTTT.

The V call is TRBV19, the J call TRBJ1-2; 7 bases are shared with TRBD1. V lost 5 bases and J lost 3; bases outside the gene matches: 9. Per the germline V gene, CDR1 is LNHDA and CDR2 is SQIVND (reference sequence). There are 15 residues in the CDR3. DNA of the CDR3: TGTGCCAGTAGTGAGAGCTCCGGGACAGACTATGGCTACACCTTC. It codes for CASSESSGTDYGYTF.

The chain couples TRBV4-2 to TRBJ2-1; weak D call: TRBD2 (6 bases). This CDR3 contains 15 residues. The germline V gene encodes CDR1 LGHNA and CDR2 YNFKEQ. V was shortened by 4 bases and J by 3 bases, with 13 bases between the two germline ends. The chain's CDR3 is CASSRERARYNEQFF. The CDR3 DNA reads TGTGCCAGCAGCCGGGAGCGGGCCCGCTACAATGAGCAGTTCTTC.